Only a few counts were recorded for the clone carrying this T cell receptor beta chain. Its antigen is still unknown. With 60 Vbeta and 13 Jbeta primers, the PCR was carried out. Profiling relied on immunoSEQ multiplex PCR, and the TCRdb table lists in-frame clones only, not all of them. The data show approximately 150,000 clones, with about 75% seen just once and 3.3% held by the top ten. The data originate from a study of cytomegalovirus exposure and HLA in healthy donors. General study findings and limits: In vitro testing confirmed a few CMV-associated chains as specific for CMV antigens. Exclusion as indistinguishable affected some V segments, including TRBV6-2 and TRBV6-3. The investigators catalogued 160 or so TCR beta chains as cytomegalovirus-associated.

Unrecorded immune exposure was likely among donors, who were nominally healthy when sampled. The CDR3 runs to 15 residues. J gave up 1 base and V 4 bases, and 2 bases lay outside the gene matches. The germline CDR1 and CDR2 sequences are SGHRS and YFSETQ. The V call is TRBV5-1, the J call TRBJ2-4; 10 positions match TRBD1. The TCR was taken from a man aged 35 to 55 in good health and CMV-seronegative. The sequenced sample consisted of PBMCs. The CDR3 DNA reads TGCGCCAGCAGCCCGGGACAGGGGGCCAAAAACATTCAGTACTTC. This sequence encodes CASSPGQGAKNIQYF.